This T cell receptor (beta chain) originates from a study of CD8 T cells in Susac syndrome. Study outcomes and limitations: Within total CD8+ repertoires, 15 to 20 Susac-specific public clones were found, and within CD8+ TEMRA repertoires, five.

RNA totalling roughly 0.5 to 1 ug underwent reverse transcription with random hexamers. By means of immunoSEQ multiplex PCR, TCR beta CDR3 spanning 54 Vbeta and 13 Jbeta underwent amplification. Each CDR3 protein is one row after TCRdb ran MiXCR on the immunoSEQ multiplex PCR reads. The table records about 24,000 distinct CDR3 sequences, 80% to 95% of them present only once. Worth noting for this clonotype: The antigen remains undetermined.

Specimen: CD8+ T cells from PBMCs. The TCR originated in a human donor with Susac syndrome.

CDR3 sequence reads: CASREKGQGQETQYF. CDR3 coding DNA: TGCGCCAGCAGGGAAAAGGGACAGGGCCAAGAGACCCAGTACTTC. The genes are TRBV5-1 and TRBJ2-5; the match to TRBD1 covers 9 bases. Germline assignment: CDR1 SGHRS and CDR2 YFSETQ. The CDR3 is 15 amino acids. Germline trimming cut 5 bases from V and 1 base from J; bases unmatched to any gene: 6.